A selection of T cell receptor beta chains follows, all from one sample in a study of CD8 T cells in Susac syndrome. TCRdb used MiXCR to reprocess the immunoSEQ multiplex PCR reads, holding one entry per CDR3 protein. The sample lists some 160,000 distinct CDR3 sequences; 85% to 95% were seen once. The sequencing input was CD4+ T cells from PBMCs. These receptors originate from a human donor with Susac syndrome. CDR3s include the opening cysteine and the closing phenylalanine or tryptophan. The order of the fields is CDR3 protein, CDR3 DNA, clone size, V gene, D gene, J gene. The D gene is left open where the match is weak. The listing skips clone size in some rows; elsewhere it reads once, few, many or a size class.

CDR3aa: CASRATKQTGRGYTF
CDR3nt: TGTGCCAGCAGGGCTACCAAGCAGACAGGTCGTGGCTACACCTTC
abundance: .
v_gene: TRBV6-2/TRBV6-3
d_gene: .
j_gene: TRBJ1-2

CDR3aa: CASSYGQADYGYTF
CDR3nt: TGTGCCAGCAGTTACGGACAGGCGGACTATGGCTACACCTTC
abundance: .
v_gene: TRBV6-6
d_gene: TRBD1
j_gene: TRBJ1-2

CDR3aa: CASGLVRIVGASEAFF
CDR3nt: TGTGCTAGTGGTTTGGTAAGGATCGTGGGGGCCTCTGAAGCTTTCTTT
abundance: .
v_gene: TRBV12-5
d_gene: .
j_gene: TRBJ1-1

CDR3aa: CASSYSSRGHYEQYF
CDR3nt: TGTGCCAGCAGTTACTCGAGCAGGGGGCACTACGAGCAGTACTTC
abundance: .
v_gene: TRBV6-5
d_gene: TRBD1
j_gene: TRBJ2-7

CDR3aa: CAGSGSPNTEAFF
CDR3nt: TGTGCCGGCTCAGGGAGCCCAAACACTGAAGCTTTCTTT
abundance: .
v_gene: TRBV6-6
d_gene: .
j_gene: TRBJ1-1

CDR3aa: CASSPDGYGYTF
CDR3nt: TGTGCCAGTAGCCCGGACGGATATGGCTACACCTTC
abundance: few
v_gene: TRBV19
d_gene: .
j_gene: TRBJ1-2

CDR3aa: CASRRDSYYEQYF
CDR3nt: TGTGCCAGCAGACGGGACAGTTATTACGAGCAGTACTTC
abundance: .
v_gene: TRBV11-2
d_gene: TRBD1
j_gene: TRBJ2-7

CDR3aa: CASSLGSSPRGYGYTF
CDR3nt: TGTGCCAGCAGCTTGGGTTCGTCGCCCCGGGGGTATGGCTACACCTTC
abundance: .
v_gene: TRBV5-4
d_gene: .
j_gene: TRBJ1-2

CDR3aa: CASTKRGLATGELFF
CDR3nt: TGTGCCAGCACCAAGAGAGGACTAGCAACCGGGGAGCTGTTTTTT
abundance: .
v_gene: TRBV21-1
d_gene: .
j_gene: TRBJ2-2

CDR3aa: CASSTPGTGGRETQYF
CDR3nt: TGTGCCAGCTCAACCCCTGGGACAGGGGGCCGGGAGACCCAGTACTTC
abundance: .
v_gene: TRBV18
d_gene: TRBD1
j_gene: TRBJ2-5

CDR3aa: CASSRNRAPPETQYF
CDR3nt: TGTGCCAGCTCACGAAACAGGGCTCCCCCAGAGACCCAGTACTTC
abundance: once
v_gene: TRBV18
d_gene: .
j_gene: TRBJ2-5

CDR3aa: CASSVRTSANEQFF
CDR3nt: TGTGCCAGCAGTGTAAGGACTAGCGCTAATGAGCAGTTCTTC
abundance: .
v_gene: TRBV12-3/TRBV12-4
d_gene: TRBD2
j_gene: TRBJ2-1

CDR3aa: CSARTTSYEQYF
CDR3nt: TGCAGTGCTAGAACGACCTCCTACGAGCAGTACTTC
abundance: .
v_gene: TRBV20-1
d_gene: .
j_gene: TRBJ2-7

CDR3aa: CSGRRAGAYEQYF
CDR3nt: TGCAGTGGTAGGCGAGCGGGCGCTTACGAGCAGTACTTC
abundance: .
v_gene: TRBV20-1
d_gene: .
j_gene: TRBJ2-7

CDR3aa: CSASDPTAQYF
CDR3nt: TGCAGTGCTAGTGATCCCACGGCCCAGTACTTC
abundance: .
v_gene: TRBV20-1
d_gene: .
j_gene: TRBJ2-5

CDR3aa: CASSEGVAKQETQYF
CDR3nt: TGTGCCAGCAGTGAGGGAGTTGCCAAGCAAGAGACCCAGTACTTC
abundance: .
v_gene: TRBV6-1
d_gene: .
j_gene: TRBJ2-5

CDR3aa: CSVDPGTSGGPTYEQYF
CDR3nt: TGCAGCGTCGACCCCGGGACTAGCGGGGGGCCCACCTACGAGCAGTACTTC
abundance: .
v_gene: TRBV29-1
d_gene: TRBD2
j_gene: TRBJ2-7

CDR3aa: CASSLVLERPEGYTF
CDR3nt: TGTGCCAGCAGTCTAGTCCTTGAAAGACCTGAGGGCTACACCTTC
abundance: once
v_gene: TRBV6-6
d_gene: .
j_gene: TRBJ1-2

CDR3aa: CASSFSQRNTEAFF
CDR3nt: TGTGCCAGCAGTTTTTCCCAGAGGAACACTGAAGCTTTCTTT
abundance: .
v_gene: TRBV6-5
d_gene: .
j_gene: TRBJ1-1

CDR3aa: CASGVFGRLTGANVLTF
CDR3nt: TGTGCCAGCGGGGTTTTTGGGCGTTTAACTGGGGCCAACGTCCTGACTTTC
abundance: .
v_gene: TRBV5-4
d_gene: .
j_gene: TRBJ2-6

CDR3aa: CASSLGGTDLQPQHF
CDR3nt: TGCGCCAGCAGCTTGGGAGGGACAGATCTACAGCCCCAGCATTTT
abundance: .
v_gene: TRBV5-1
d_gene: TRBD1
j_gene: TRBJ1-5

CDR3aa: CASSLTGGGTDTQYF
CDR3nt: TGTGCCAGCAGCTTAACAGGCGGGGGCACAGATACGCAGTATTTT
abundance: .
v_gene: TRBV7-3
d_gene: .
j_gene: TRBJ2-3

CDR3aa: CASRDGASYNEQFF
CDR3nt: TGTGCCAGCAGAGACGGGGCCTCCTACAATGAGCAGTTCTTC
abundance: .
v_gene: TRBV12-3/TRBV12-4
d_gene: .
j_gene: TRBJ2-1

CDR3aa: CASSRAEETQYF
CDR3nt: TGTGCCAGCAGCCGGGCGGAAGAGACCCAGTACTTC
abundance: .
v_gene: TRBV2
d_gene: .
j_gene: TRBJ2-5

CDR3aa: CASSPDRDSDEQYF
CDR3nt: TGTGCCAGCTCACCAGACCGTGATTCTGACGAGCAGTACTTC
abundance: .
v_gene: TRBV18
d_gene: .
j_gene: TRBJ2-7

CDR3aa: CASSLTQEIYGYTF
CDR3nt: TGCGCCAGCAGCTTGACGCAGGAGATATATGGCTACACCTTC
abundance: .
v_gene: TRBV5-1
d_gene: .
j_gene: TRBJ1-2

CDR3aa: CSARGVQRGGYNEQFF
CDR3nt: TGCAGTGCTAGAGGGGTCCAGCGGGGGGGATACAATGAGCAGTTCTTC
abundance: .
v_gene: TRBV20-1
d_gene: TRBD2
j_gene: TRBJ2-1

CDR3aa: CASSPPTGTSGVYEQYF
CDR3nt: TGTGCCAGCTCACCACCGACCGGGACTAGCGGGGTCTACGAGCAGTACTTC
abundance: .
v_gene: TRBV18
d_gene: TRBD2
j_gene: TRBJ2-7

CDR3aa: CSAAWVEAFF
CDR3nt: TGCAGTGCCGCGTGGGTAGAAGCTTTCTTT
abundance: .
v_gene: TRBV20-1
d_gene: .
j_gene: TRBJ1-1

CDR3aa: CASSQGVSLQETQYF
CDR3nt: TGCGCCAGCAGCCAAGGAGTCAGCCTTCAAGAGACCCAGTACTTC
abundance: .
v_gene: TRBV4-1
d_gene: .
j_gene: TRBJ2-5

CDR3aa: CASSLVQGRGNEQFF
CDR3nt: TGTGCCAGCAGCTTAGTGCAGGGGAGGGGCAATGAGCAGTTCTTC
abundance: .
v_gene: TRBV7-9
d_gene: .
j_gene: TRBJ2-1

CDR3aa: CASSVDRTTDTQYF
CDR3nt: TGTGCCAGCAGCGTGGACAGGACTACAGATACGCAGTATTTT
abundance: .
v_gene: TRBV5-4
d_gene: TRBD1
j_gene: TRBJ2-3

CDR3aa: CASSYWTGDTEAFF
CDR3nt: TGTGCCAGCAGTTATTGGACAGGGGACACTGAAGCTTTCTTT
abundance: .
v_gene: TRBV6-5
d_gene: TRBD1
j_gene: TRBJ1-1

CDR3aa: CASSDQRVSDTQYF
CDR3nt: TGTGCCAGCAGCGATCAAAGGGTGTCTGATACGCAGTATTTT
abundance: .
v_gene: TRBV3-1
d_gene: .
j_gene: TRBJ2-3

CDR3aa: CSARSPTGVVGELFF
CDR3nt: TGCAGTGCTAGATCCCCCACAGGGGTTGTCGGGGAGCTGTTTTTT
abundance: once
v_gene: TRBV20-1
d_gene: TRBD1
j_gene: TRBJ2-2

CDR3aa: CASSLARADTQYF
CDR3nt: TGTGCCAGCAGTTTAGCGCGAGCAGATACGCAGTATTTT
abundance: .
v_gene: TRBV12-3/TRBV12-4
d_gene: .
j_gene: TRBJ2-3

CDR3aa: CASSGSGVFQETQYF
CDR3nt: TGTGCCAGCAGTGGTAGCGGGGTCTTCCAAGAGACCCAGTACTTC
abundance: .
v_gene: TRBV9
d_gene: TRBD2
j_gene: TRBJ2-5

CDR3aa: CSVELAALNEQFF
CDR3nt: TGCAGCGTTGAATTGGCAGCCTTGAATGAGCAGTTCTTC
abundance: once
v_gene: TRBV29-1
d_gene: .
j_gene: TRBJ2-1

CDR3aa: CASSYQTWSEQYF
CDR3nt: TGTGCCAGCAGCTACCAGACCTGGAGCGAGCAGTACTTC
abundance: .
v_gene: TRBV11-2
d_gene: .
j_gene: TRBJ2-7

CDR3aa: CSVLGATSGATEAFF
CDR3nt: TGCAGCGTTTTGGGCGCAACGTCGGGGGCGACTGAAGCTTTCTTT
abundance: .
v_gene: TRBV29-1
d_gene: .
j_gene: TRBJ1-1

CDR3aa: CASSLSRRLYNEQFF
CDR3nt: TGTGCCAGCAGCCTAAGTCGTAGGCTATACAATGAGCAGTTCTTC
abundance: .
v_gene: TRBV3-1
d_gene: .
j_gene: TRBJ2-1

CDR3aa: CASSPGLNTGELFF
CDR3nt: TGCGCCAGCAGCCCCGGATTGAACACCGGGGAGCTGTTTTTT
abundance: .
v_gene: TRBV4-1
d_gene: .
j_gene: TRBJ2-2

CDR3aa: CATSSGQGSPGELFF
CDR3nt: TGTGCCACCAGCAGCGGACAGGGATCACCCGGGGAGCTGTTTTTT
abundance: .
v_gene: TRBV15
d_gene: TRBD1
j_gene: TRBJ2-2

CDR3aa: CASSARDRALYEQYF
CDR3nt: TGTGCCAGCAGCGCCCGGGACAGGGCTTTGTACGAGCAGTACTTC
abundance: .
v_gene: TRBV7-2
d_gene: TRBD1
j_gene: TRBJ2-7

CDR3aa: CSVDRTGAGGYTF
CDR3nt: TGCAGCGTTGATCGGACAGGGGCAGGTGGCTACACCTTC
abundance: .
v_gene: TRBV29-1
d_gene: TRBD1
j_gene: TRBJ1-2

CDR3aa: CAAISPPGAYGYTF
CDR3nt: TGCGCAGCGATAAGTCCGCCAGGGGCATATGGCTACACCTTC
abundance: .
v_gene: TRBV29-1
d_gene: .
j_gene: TRBJ1-2

CDR3aa: CASSLVQRPLGTDYEQYF
CDR3nt: TGTGCCAGCAGCTTAGTACAGAGGCCGTTAGGGACAGACTACGAGCAGTACTTC
abundance: .
v_gene: TRBV11-2
d_gene: TRBD1
j_gene: TRBJ2-7

CDR3aa: CASSQEGYVEVDIDTF
CDR3nt: TGTGCCAGCAGCCAAGAAGGGTACGTGGAAGTCGACATCGACACCTTC
abundance: .
v_gene: TRBV4-2
d_gene: .
j_gene: TRBJ1-2

CDR3aa: CASTVGGTYNTGELFF
CDR3nt: TGTGCCAGCACCGTAGGGGGGACTTATAACACCGGGGAGCTGTTTTTT
abundance: .
v_gene: TRBV9
d_gene: .
j_gene: TRBJ2-2

CDR3aa: CSAGGDTDTQYF
CDR3nt: TGCAGCGCAGGCGGAGACACAGATACGCAGTATTTT
abundance: .
v_gene: TRBV29-1
d_gene: .
j_gene: TRBJ2-3

CDR3aa: CASSQTGQGYEKLFF
CDR3nt: TGCGCCAGCAGCCAGACGGGACAGGGTTACGAAAAACTGTTTTTT
abundance: .
v_gene: TRBV4-3
d_gene: TRBD1
j_gene: TRBJ1-4